This TCR beta chain was identified in a study of blood T cell repertoires in COVID-19. Sequenced by immunoSEQ multiplex PCR; TCRdb stores in-frame clones only, minus some. The data hold some 120,000 clones, with about 92% observed a single time. V was pared by 0 bases and J by 3 bases, with 2 bases of the junction left unmatched. The CDR3 covers 15 residues. The germline V gene encodes CDR1 SGHAT and CDR2 FQNNGV. The receptor's source is a man between 60 and 70 years old with COVID-19, enrolled during active disease. The sample comprised peripheral blood. J is TRBJ2-3 and V is TRBV11-2; the match to TRBD2 covers 8 bases. Written as DNA, the CDR3 is TGTGCCAGCAGCTTAGAACGGGGGGGGACAGATACGCAGTATTTT. Its translation: CASSLERGGTDTQYF.